This T cell receptor beta chain is from a study of blood T cell repertoires in COVID-19. The wider study: T cells, B-cell-depleted T cells, or PBMCs provided the cDNA or gDNA that served as material.

The data were produced by immunoSEQ multiplex PCR, yet TCRdb's version contains in-frame clones alone and is incomplete. The sample has 150,000 to 200,000 clones, more than 70% seen once. Participants had their cohort set by participant-reported clinical history. Cohort 3 donors counted as recovered after two negative PCRs, clearance, or resolved symptoms. J gave up 3 bases and V 3 bases, and 11 bases lay outside the gene matches. CDR1 MGHRA and CDR2 YSYEKL come from the germline V gene. CDR3 size: 17 residues. The sample holds a few counts of this clone. This clonotype was sampled from a woman in her thirties who had recovered from COVID-19. The rearrangement uses TRBV4-1 and TRBJ1-2; 9 nucleotides line up with TRBD1. Sequencing was performed on PBMCs or T cells enriched from blood (not recorded which). The CDR3 protein is CASSHEPGQGGYYGYTF. The CDR3 DNA reads as TGCGCCAGCAGCCACGAACCGGGACAGGGAGGATACTATGGCTACACCTTC.